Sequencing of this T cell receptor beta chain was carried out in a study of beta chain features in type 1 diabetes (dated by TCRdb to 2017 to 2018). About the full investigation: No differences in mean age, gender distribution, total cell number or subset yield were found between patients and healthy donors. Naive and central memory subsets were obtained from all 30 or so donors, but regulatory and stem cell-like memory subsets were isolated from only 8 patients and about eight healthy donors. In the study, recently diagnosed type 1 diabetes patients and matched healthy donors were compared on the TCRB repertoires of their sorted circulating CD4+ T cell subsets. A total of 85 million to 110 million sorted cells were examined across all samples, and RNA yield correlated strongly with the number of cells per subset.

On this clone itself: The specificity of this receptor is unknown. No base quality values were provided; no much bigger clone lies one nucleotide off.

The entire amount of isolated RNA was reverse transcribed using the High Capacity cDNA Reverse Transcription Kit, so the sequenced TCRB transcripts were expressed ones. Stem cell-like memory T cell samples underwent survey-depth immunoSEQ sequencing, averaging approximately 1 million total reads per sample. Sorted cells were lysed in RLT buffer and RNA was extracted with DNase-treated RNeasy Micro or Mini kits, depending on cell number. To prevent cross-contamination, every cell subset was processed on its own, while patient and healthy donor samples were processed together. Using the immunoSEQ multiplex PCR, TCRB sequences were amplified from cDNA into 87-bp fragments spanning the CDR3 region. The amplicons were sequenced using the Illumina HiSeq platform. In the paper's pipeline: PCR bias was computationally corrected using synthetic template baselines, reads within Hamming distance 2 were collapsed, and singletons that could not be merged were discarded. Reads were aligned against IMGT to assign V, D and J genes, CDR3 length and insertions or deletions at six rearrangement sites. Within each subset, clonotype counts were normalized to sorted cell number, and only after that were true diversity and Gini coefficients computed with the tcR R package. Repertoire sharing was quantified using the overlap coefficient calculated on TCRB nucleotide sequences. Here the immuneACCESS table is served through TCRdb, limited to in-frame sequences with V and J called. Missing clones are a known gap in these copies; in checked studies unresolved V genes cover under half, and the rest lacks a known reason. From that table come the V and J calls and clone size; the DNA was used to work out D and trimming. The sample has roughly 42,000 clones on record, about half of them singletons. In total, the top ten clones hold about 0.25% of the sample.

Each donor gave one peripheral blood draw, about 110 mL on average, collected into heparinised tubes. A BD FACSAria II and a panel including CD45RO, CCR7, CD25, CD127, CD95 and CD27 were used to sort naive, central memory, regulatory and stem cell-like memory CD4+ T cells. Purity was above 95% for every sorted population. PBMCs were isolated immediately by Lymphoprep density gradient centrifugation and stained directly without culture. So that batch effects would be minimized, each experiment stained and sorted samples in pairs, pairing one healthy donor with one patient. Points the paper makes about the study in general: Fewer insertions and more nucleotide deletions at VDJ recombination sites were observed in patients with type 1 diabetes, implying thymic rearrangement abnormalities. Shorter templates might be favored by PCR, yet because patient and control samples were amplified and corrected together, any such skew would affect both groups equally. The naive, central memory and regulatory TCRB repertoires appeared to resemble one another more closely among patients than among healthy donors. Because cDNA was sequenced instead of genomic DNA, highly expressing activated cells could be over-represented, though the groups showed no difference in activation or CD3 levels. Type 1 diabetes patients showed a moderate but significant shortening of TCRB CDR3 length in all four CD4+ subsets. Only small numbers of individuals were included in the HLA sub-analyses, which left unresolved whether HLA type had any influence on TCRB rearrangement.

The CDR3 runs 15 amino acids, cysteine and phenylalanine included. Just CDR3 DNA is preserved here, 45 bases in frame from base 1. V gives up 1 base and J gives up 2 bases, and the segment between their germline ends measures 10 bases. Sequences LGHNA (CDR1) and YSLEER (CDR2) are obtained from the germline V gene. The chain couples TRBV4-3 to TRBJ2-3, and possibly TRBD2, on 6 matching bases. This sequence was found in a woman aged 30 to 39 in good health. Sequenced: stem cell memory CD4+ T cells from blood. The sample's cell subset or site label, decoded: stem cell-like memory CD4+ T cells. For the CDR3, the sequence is CASSQVGTATDTQYF. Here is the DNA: TGCGCCAGCAGCCAAGTGGGGACTGCCACAGATACGCAGTATTTT.